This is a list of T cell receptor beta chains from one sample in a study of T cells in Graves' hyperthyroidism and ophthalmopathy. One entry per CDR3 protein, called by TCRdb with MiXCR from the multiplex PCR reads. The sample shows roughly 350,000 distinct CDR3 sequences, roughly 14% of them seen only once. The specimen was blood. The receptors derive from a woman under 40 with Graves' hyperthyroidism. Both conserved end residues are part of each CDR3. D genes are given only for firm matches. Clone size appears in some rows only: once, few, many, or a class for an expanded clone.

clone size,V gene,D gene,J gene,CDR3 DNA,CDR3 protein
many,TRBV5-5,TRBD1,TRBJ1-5,TGTGCCAGCAGCCTCACCGGGACAGGGGCTCAGCCCCAGCATTTT,CASSLTGTGAQPQHF
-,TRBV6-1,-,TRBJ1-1,TGTGCCAGCAGCCCGGGACTCCAGAACACTGAAGCTTTCTTT,CASSPGLQNTEAFF
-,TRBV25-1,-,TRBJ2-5,TGTGCCAGCAGTGGCAGGTTGGGATCAGAGACCCAGTACTTC,CASSGRLGSETQYF
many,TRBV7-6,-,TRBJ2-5,TGTGCCAGCAGCGGAGGGGGACTGCTCCGAGAGACCCAGTACTTC,CASSGGGLLRETQYF
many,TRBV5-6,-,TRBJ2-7,TGTGCCAGCAGCTCGAAGACTAGTCGCCACGAGCAGTACTTC,CASSSKTSRHEQYF
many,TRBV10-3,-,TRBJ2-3,TGTGCCATCAGTGAAGTGAACACAGATACGCAGTATTTT,CAISEVNTDTQYF
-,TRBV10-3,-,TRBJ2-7,TGTGCCATCAGTGGACAGATGTCCTGCGAGCAGTACTTC,CAISGQMSCEQYF
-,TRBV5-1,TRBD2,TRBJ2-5,TGCGCCAGCAGGACTAGCGGGACAGAGACCCAGTACTTC,CASRTSGTETQYF
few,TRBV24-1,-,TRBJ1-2,TGTGCCACCAGCAGCATGGGTGGCTACACCTTC,CATSSMGGYTF
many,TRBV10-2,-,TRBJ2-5,TGCGCCAGCAGTGAGTTAGCCTACGGGGAGACCCAGTACTTC,CASSELAYGETQYF
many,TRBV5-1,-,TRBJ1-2,TGCGCCAGCAGTTACCCGACTCCGGGAAGAGGCTACACCTTC,CASSYPTPGRGYTF
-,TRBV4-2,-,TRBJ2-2,TGTGCCAGCAGCCAAGAGATAGATCGGGTCCCTGGGGAGCTGTTTTTT,CASSQEIDRVPGELFF
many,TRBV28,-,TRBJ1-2,TGTGCCAGCCTATTGGGGGGCGGTGGCTACACCTTC,CASLLGGGGYTF